This T cell receptor beta chain was recovered during a study of breast tumors, draining lymph nodes, adjacent tissues. Broader study findings: Tumor TCR diversity was below lymph nodes but above nontumor tissue. Luminal-like breast cancer showed significantly greater tumor-nontumor repertoire similarity than basal-like breast cancer did. Findings are consistent with lymph node origin and intratumoral expansion of most tumor T cells. Data only fit, rather than demonstrated, lymph node origin of most tumor T cells.

The CDR3 spans 16 residues. Deletions cut 2 bases from V and 6 bases from J, with 17 bases between. Germline loops: CDR1 MDHEN, CDR2 SYDVKM. MiXCR, run by TCRdb on the multiplex PCR reads, gives a single entry per CDR3 protein. Altogether approximately 210,000 distinct CDR3 sequences are present, about 32% being singletons, with the ten largest covering 1.4%. In regard to this clonotype: Its antigen is as yet unknown.

Samples came from axillary lymph nodes draining the breast cancer. The sample taken for sequencing was axillary lymph node tissue. This clonotype originated in a female donor with breast cancer. Some clones in this sample may be carry-over from other donors' samples. This chain uses TRBV28 with TRBJ1-5; maybe TRBD1 (5 bases). DNA of the CDR3: TGTGCCAGCAGTTTACTCGATGGGGGGGGTGGTCAGCCCCAGCATTTT. This encodes CASSLLDGGGGQPQHF.